A selection of T cell receptor beta chains follows, all from one sample in a study of T cells in tuberculosis. Repertoires were generated with immunoSEQ multiplex PCR, while TCRdb's copy carries only in-frame clones and drops some. The repertoire includes about 35,000 clones, over 90% of them detected once, and about 7.5% sits in the top ten. The sample comprised PBMCs. The receptors derive from a donor between 10 and 35 years old with latent tuberculosis or without tuberculosis infection. Each CDR3 is given with its conserved first and last residue. A D gene is named only where the DNA matches it firmly. Some rows have no size entry. The others give once, few or many, or a class for an expanded clone.

abundance: -; v_gene: TRBV9; j_gene: TRBJ1-3; d_gene: TRBD1; CDR3aa: CASSTDRESGNTIYF; CDR3nt: TGTGCCAGCAGCACCGACAGGGAATCAGGAAACACCATATATTTT
abundance: -; v_gene: TRBV2; j_gene: TRBJ1-2; d_gene: TRBD1; CDR3aa: CASSVQGEAYGYTF; CDR3nt: TGTGCCAGCAGTGTACAGGGGGAGGCCTATGGCTACACCTTC
abundance: -; v_gene: TRBV5-1; j_gene: TRBJ2-2; d_gene: TRBD2; CDR3aa: CASSPFAGGQDGELFF; CDR3nt: TGCGCCAGCAGCCCCTTTGCGGGGGGCCAGGACGGGGAGCTGTTTTTT
abundance: -; v_gene: TRBV30; j_gene: TRBJ1-4; d_gene: -; CDR3aa: CAWSPGGSNEKLFF; CDR3nt: TGTGCCTGGAGTCCGGGGGGGTCAAATGAAAAACTGTTTTTT
abundance: -; v_gene: TRBV6-4; j_gene: TRBJ2-1; d_gene: -; CDR3aa: CASSDSGAGNSYNEQFF; CDR3nt: TGTGCCAGCAGTGACTCCGGTGCAGGGAATTCCTACAATGAGCAGTTCTTC
abundance: -; v_gene: TRBV7-2; j_gene: TRBJ2-6; d_gene: -; CDR3aa: CASSFRGFGANVLTF; CDR3nt: TGTGCCAGCAGCTTTAGGGGGTTTGGGGCCAACGTCCTGACTTTC
abundance: -; v_gene: TRBV19; j_gene: TRBJ1-5; d_gene: -; CDR3aa: CASSSAANQPQHF; CDR3nt: TGTGCCAGTTCCTCTGCAGCGAATCAGCCCCAGCATTTT
abundance: -; v_gene: TRBV7-2; j_gene: TRBJ1-2; d_gene: -; CDR3aa: CASSQVGGGGYTF; CDR3nt: TGTGCCAGCAGCCAAGTGGGGGGAGGTGGCTACACCTTC
abundance: once; v_gene: TRBV6-5; j_gene: TRBJ1-5; d_gene: -; CDR3aa: CASSTGMGNQPQHF; CDR3nt: TGTGCCAGCAGCACGGGTATGGGCAATCAGCCCCAGCATTTT
abundance: -; v_gene: TRBV6-5; j_gene: TRBJ1-3; d_gene: TRBD1; CDR3aa: CASSPQGATGNTIYF; CDR3nt: TGTGCCAGCAGTCCACAGGGGGCCACTGGAAACACCATATATTTT
abundance: -; v_gene: TRBV7-2; j_gene: TRBJ1-4; d_gene: -; CDR3aa: CASSLEFVGGVSNEKLFF; CDR3nt: TGTGCCAGCAGCTTAGAGTTCGTAGGTGGAGTTTCTAATGAAAAACTGTTTTTT
abundance: once; v_gene: TRBV6-1; j_gene: TRBJ1-2; d_gene: -; CDR3aa: CASSEARSGDYGYTF; CDR3nt: TGTGCCAGCAGTGAAGCGCGTTCAGGGGACTATGGCTACACCTTC
abundance: -; v_gene: TRBV4-1; j_gene: TRBJ2-1; d_gene: -; CDR3aa: CASRGDPGLYNEQFF; CDR3nt: TGCGCCAGCAGAGGCGACCCTGGGCTCTACAATGAGCAGTTCTTC
abundance: -; v_gene: TRBV19; j_gene: TRBJ2-3; d_gene: -; CDR3aa: CASSTQTRPDTQYF; CDR3nt: TGTGCCAGTAGTACCCAAACTAGGCCAGATACGCAGTATTTT
abundance: -; v_gene: TRBV2; j_gene: TRBJ2-5; d_gene: -; CDR3aa: CASSDGYQETQYF; CDR3nt: TGTGCCAGCAGTGACGGTTATCAAGAGACCCAGTACTTC
abundance: -; v_gene: TRBV19; j_gene: TRBJ2-3; d_gene: TRBD1; CDR3aa: CASSIDRGPRADTQYF; CDR3nt: TGTGCCAGTAGTATAGACAGGGGGCCCAGGGCAGATACGCAGTATTTT
abundance: -; v_gene: TRBV6-4; j_gene: TRBJ2-3; d_gene: -; CDR3aa: CASSEQFLDTQYF; CDR3nt: TGTGCCAGCAGTGAACAGTTTCTGGATACGCAGTATTTT
abundance: -; v_gene: TRBV27; j_gene: TRBJ2-7; d_gene: TRBD2; CDR3aa: CASSLWLAGAGEQYF; CDR3nt: TGTGCCAGCAGTTTATGGCTAGCGGGGGCGGGCGAGCAGTACTTC
abundance: -; v_gene: TRBV30; j_gene: TRBJ1-2; d_gene: -; CDR3aa: CAWSTQGNYGYTF; CDR3nt: TGTGCCTGGAGTACACAGGGAAACTATGGCTACACCTTC
abundance: -; v_gene: TRBV5-6; j_gene: TRBJ1-5; d_gene: TRBD1; CDR3aa: CASSLLRQGHNQPQHF; CDR3nt: TGTGCCAGCAGCCTACTCCGACAGGGACATAATCAGCCCCAGCATTTT
abundance: -; v_gene: TRBV7-2; j_gene: TRBJ1-6; d_gene: TRBD1; CDR3aa: CASSPSDLDRGSPLHF; CDR3nt: TGTGCCAGCAGCCCGTCGGACCTTGACAGGGGCTCACCCCTCCACTTT
abundance: -; v_gene: TRBV19; j_gene: TRBJ1-2; d_gene: -; CDR3aa: CASRKQGYGYTF; CDR3nt: TGTGCCAGTAGAAAACAGGGTTATGGCTACACCTTC
abundance: -; v_gene: TRBV5-1; j_gene: TRBJ2-7; d_gene: -; CDR3aa: CASSFVLTGTGEQYF; CDR3nt: TGCGCCAGCAGCTTTGTCCTAACAGGGACGGGCGAGCAGTACTTC
abundance: -; v_gene: TRBV19; j_gene: TRBJ1-5; d_gene: -; CDR3aa: CASSIGQGNGQPQHF; CDR3nt: TGTGCCAGTAGTATAGGTCAGGGTAACGGTCAGCCCCAGCATTTT
abundance: -; v_gene: TRBV7-3; j_gene: TRBJ1-2; d_gene: TRBD1; CDR3aa: CASSSSGQGNGYTF; CDR3nt: TGTGCCAGCAGCTCGTCCGGACAGGGCAACGGCTACACCTTC
abundance: -; v_gene: TRBV15; j_gene: TRBJ1-5; d_gene: -; CDR3aa: CATSQGNSNQPQHF; CDR3nt: TGTGCCACCAGCCAGGGAAATAGCAATCAGCCCCAGCATTTT
abundance: -; v_gene: TRBV6-5; j_gene: TRBJ1-2; d_gene: -; CDR3aa: CASSYRSSGTSYTF; CDR3nt: TGTGCCAGCAGTTACCGTTCCTCCGGGACAAGCTACACCTTC
abundance: -; v_gene: TRBV6-5; j_gene: TRBJ2-7; d_gene: TRBD2; CDR3aa: CASSWGGISYEQYF; CDR3nt: TGTGCCAGCAGTTGGGGAGGGATCTCCTACGAGCAGTACTTC
abundance: -; v_gene: TRBV5-4; j_gene: TRBJ2-7; d_gene: TRBD1; CDR3aa: CASSEDRALHEQYF; CDR3nt: TGTGCCAGCAGCGAAGACAGGGCTTTACACGAGCAGTACTTC
abundance: -; v_gene: TRBV6-4; j_gene: TRBJ1-2; d_gene: -; CDR3aa: CASSVPGANYGYTF; CDR3nt: TGTGCCAGCAGCGTCCCAGGGGCTAACTATGGCTACACCTTC
abundance: once; v_gene: TRBV18; j_gene: TRBJ1-2; d_gene: -; CDR3aa: CASSPPGWTLYGYTF; CDR3nt: TGTGCCAGCTCACCCCCGGGTTGGACACTCTATGGCTACACCTTC
abundance: -; v_gene: TRBV7-2; j_gene: TRBJ2-7; d_gene: -; CDR3aa: CASSPSTGTYEQYF; CDR3nt: TGTGCCAGCAGCCCTAGCACGGGTACCTACGAGCAGTACTTC
abundance: -; v_gene: TRBV7-3; j_gene: TRBJ2-3; d_gene: -; CDR3aa: CASSSGELGSVDTQYF; CDR3nt: TGTGCCAGCAGCTCAGGGGAGCTGGGTTCAGTAGATACGCAGTATTTT
abundance: -; v_gene: TRBV29-1; j_gene: TRBJ1-2; d_gene: -; CDR3aa: CSRDGYTF; CDR3nt: TGCAGCCGGGATGGCTACACCTTC
abundance: -; v_gene: TRBV30; j_gene: TRBJ1-5; d_gene: -; CDR3aa: CAWSALGTQHQPQHF; CDR3nt: TGTGCCTGGAGCGCCTTGGGGACACAGCATCAGCCCCAGCATTTT
abundance: -; v_gene: TRBV19; j_gene: TRBJ1-3; d_gene: TRBD1; CDR3aa: CASTQTGGFGNTIYF; CDR3nt: TGTGCCAGTACCCAGACAGGGGGCTTTGGAAACACCATATATTTT
abundance: -; v_gene: TRBV30; j_gene: TRBJ1-6; d_gene: TRBD1; CDR3aa: CAWSDRVRSPLHF; CDR3nt: TGTGCCTGGTCAGACAGGGTACGGTCACCCCTCCACTTT
abundance: -; v_gene: TRBV14; j_gene: TRBJ1-5; d_gene: -; CDR3aa: CASSQDHISAQHF; CDR3nt: TGTGCCAGCAGCCAAGATCATATATCGGCCCAGCATTTT
abundance: -; v_gene: TRBV7-9; j_gene: TRBJ1-4; d_gene: -; CDR3aa: CASSLNEDLTNEKLFF; CDR3nt: TGTGCCAGCAGCTTAAACGAGGATCTTACTAATGAAAAACTGTTTTTT
abundance: -; v_gene: TRBV5-1; j_gene: TRBJ2-3; d_gene: -; CDR3aa: CASAEADRTDTQYF; CDR3nt: TGCGCCAGCGCGGAGGCAGACCGCACAGATACGCAGTATTTT
abundance: -; v_gene: TRBV5-5; j_gene: TRBJ2-7; d_gene: -; CDR3aa: CASSLETAYSYEQYF; CDR3nt: TGTGCCAGCAGCTTGGAGACAGCCTACTCCTACGAGCAGTACTTC
abundance: -; v_gene: TRBV6-1; j_gene: TRBJ1-2; d_gene: -; CDR3aa: CASRTTGHTYGYTF; CDR3nt: TGTGCCAGCCGAACGACGGGACATACCTATGGCTACACCTTC
abundance: -; v_gene: TRBV7-8; j_gene: TRBJ2-7; d_gene: TRBD1; CDR3aa: CASSYNPQGQGAYEQYF; CDR3nt: TGTGCCAGCAGCTATAATCCGCAGGGACAGGGGGCCTACGAGCAGTACTTC
abundance: few; v_gene: TRBV28; j_gene: TRBJ1-2; d_gene: TRBD1; CDR3aa: CASSLGTVYGYTF; CDR3nt: TGTGCCAGCAGTTTGGGGACAGTGTATGGCTACACCTTC
abundance: -; v_gene: TRBV7-6; j_gene: TRBJ2-1; d_gene: TRBD2; CDR3aa: CASSFSSGGYNEQFF; CDR3nt: TGTGCCAGCAGCTTCTCTAGCGGGGGGTACAATGAGCAGTTCTTC
abundance: -; v_gene: TRBV5-8; j_gene: TRBJ1-6; d_gene: -; CDR3aa: CASSWGVTNSPLHF; CDR3nt: TGTGCCAGCAGCTGGGGGGTGACAAATTCACCCCTCCACTTT